This note documents a single TCR beta chain sequence. Antigen specificity is unknown. This record belongs to a study of Ad26.COV2.S vaccination and SARS-CoV-2 variants. Background on the study: Participants got Ad26.COV2.S intramuscularly, once or twice 56 days apart. Study findings and constraints: Vaccinees reportedly had broad spike-specific CD8+ and CD4+ T cell responses. Participants given vaccine showed non-spike TCR breadth similar to that of placebo recipients.

Sequencing was performed with immunoSEQ multiplex PCR; in TCRdb, only in-frame clones are kept and a portion is missing. The sample comprises 350,000 to 450,000 clones, about nine tenths of which are singletons, and around 1.8% rests with the top ten. As to treatment: some 19 received Ad26.COV2.S at low or high dose, single or two shots; about 5 received placebo; per-sample allocation not given. After the first vaccine or placebo injection, samples were drawn on day 63. A Boston adult aged 18-55 years was the donor. CDR1 is MNHEY and CDR2 is SMNVEV in the germline V gene (reference sequence). The CDR3 runs 14 residues. V lost 2 bases to trimming and J lost 12 bases, with 17 bases between them.

This chain joins TRBV27 and TRBJ2-1, with D unresolved. Sequenced material: peripheral blood, taken in a trial of Ad26.COV2.S vaccine versus placebo. The sequence was obtained from a person aged 18-65 years who received the Ad26.COV2.S COVID-19 vaccine or a placebo. The CDR3 loop reads CASSLGNSGSGQFF. CDR3 sequence (DNA): TGTGCCAGCAGTTTAGGGAACTCAGGATCGGGGCAGTTCTTC.